The 30 T cell receptor beta chains below were found in one sample sequenced in a study of T cell repertoires in cytomegalovirus infection. TCRdb passed the reads through MiXCR, listing each CDR3 protein once. The data contain 150,000 to 200,000 distinct CDR3 sequences, about a tenth of them singletons. The sample taken for sequencing was PBMCs. Receptor source: a human donor in good health (CMV status not recorded). Some clones in this sample may be carry-over from other donors' samples.

This clonotype has at least ten counts. The chain employs TRBV14 and TRBJ2-4; 7 nucleotides agree with TRBD2. The germline CDR1 and CDR2 sequences are SGHDN and FVKESK. The CDR3 runs to 14 residues. V gave up 4 bases and J gave up 3 bases; unmatched junction bases: 3. The DNA of the CDR3 is TGTGCCAGCAGCCTAGCGGGCATCAAAAACATTCAGTACTTC. It translates to CASSLAGIKNIQYF.

This clonotype came up a few times. This chain uses TRBV10-3 with TRBJ1-4; D is undetermined. The CDR3 runs to 14 residues. Germline assignment: CDR1 ENHRY and CDR2 SYGVKD. The V and J ends lost 3 bases and 5 bases respectively, with 10 bases between them. The CDR3 DNA sequence: TGTGCCATCAGTGACCACGCCGACAATGAAAAACTGTTTTTT. It specifies CAISDHADNEKLFF.

The chain couples TRBV19 to TRBJ2-7; D is perhaps TRBD2 (6 bases). The CDR3 runs 15 residues. From germline, CDR1 is LNHDA and CDR2 SQIVND (reference sequence). The V end lost 3 bases, the J end lost 3 bases, and 15 bases lay between the germline ends. The DNA of the CDR3 is TGTGCCAGTAGTATTTATTCGGGAGTAATCTACGAGCAGTACTTC. It encodes CASSIYSGVIYEQYF.

The chain recombines TRBV15 with TRBJ1-2; D unresolved. CDR1 and CDR2 from the germline V gene are LNHNV and YYDKDF (reference sequence). V lost 0 bases and J 2 bases, leaving 7 bases between the germline ends. There are 14 residues in the CDR3. CDR3 in DNA: TGTGCCACCAGCAGAGACCCACGGAACTATGGCTACACCTTC. Protein sequence: CATSRDPRNYGYTF.

In its sample, this clonotype was seen a few times. The V and J genes are TRBV7-9 and TRBJ2-5; 8 bases line up with TRBD2. Germline V gives CDR1 SEHNR, CDR2 FQNEAQ (reference sequence). V was clipped by 5 bases and J by 4 bases; unmatched bases: 12. This CDR3 has 16 amino acids. The CDR3 DNA reads as TGTGCCAGCAGCCCTGCGTTTGGCGGGGGGAGAGAGACCCAGTACTTC. Translation: CASSPAFGGGRETQYF.

This clonotype was recorded many times. The rearrangement links TRBV7-2 to TRBJ1-6, with D perhaps TRBD1 (5 bases). CDR3 length: 20 residues. Trimming left V 5 bases short and J 0 bases short, with 23 bases between. The germline gives CDR1 SGHTA, CDR2 FQGNSA. The CDR3 loop is CASSTSSGLRRASYNSPLHF. The DNA of the CDR3 is TGTGCCAGCAGCACTTCCTCGGGACTCCGACGAGCCTCCTATAATTCACCCCTCCACTTT.

This clonotype appeared many times. This chain joins TRBV28 and TRBJ2-7, with 8 bases matching TRBD2. J gave up 0 bases and V 5 bases, and 12 bases lay outside the gene matches. Germline V gives CDR1 MDHEN, CDR2 SYDVKM. The CDR3 covers 17 residues. Here the CDR3 reads CASSTPLGRGSSYEQYF. CDR3 coding DNA: TGTGCCAGCAGTACCCCGCTCGGGAGGGGGAGCTCCTACGAGCAGTACTTC.

This clonotype was recorded a few times. The V call is TRBV20-1, the J call TRBJ1-5; D perhaps matches TRBD1 (6 bases). Per the germline V gene, CDR1 is DFQATT and CDR2 is SNEGSKA (reference sequence). The germline V and J ends were trimmed by 3 bases and 0 bases, with 12 bases remaining between them. This CDR3 region has 15 residues. The CDR3, as DNA: TGCAGTGCTAGGGGACACCAAAATAGCAATCAGCCCCAGCATTTT. It codes for CSARGHQNSNQPQHF.

A few counts support this clonotype. The chain carries TRBV19 and TRBJ1-5; 10 nucleotides match TRBD1. The CDR3 extends over 16 amino acids. Germline CDR1 and CDR2: LNHDA and SQIVND (reference sequence). Germline trimming cut 5 bases from V and 7 bases from J; bases unmatched to any gene: 11. CDR3 in amino acids: CASSATGTGVLQPQHF. CDR3 coding DNA: TGTGCCAGTAGTGCAACCGGGACAGGGGTCTTGCAGCCCCAGCATTTT.

This clonotype was counted between two and nine times. This sequence joins TRBV11-2 and TRBJ1-1; 7 bases match TRBD1. Losses at the gene ends were 4 bases for V and 5 bases for J; bases not matched to a gene: 16. The germline V gene encodes CDR1 SGHAT and CDR2 FQNNGV. The length of the CDR3 is 17 residues. Here the CDR3 reads CASSSRDYRGVGTEAFF. The CDR3 DNA sequence: TGTGCCAGCAGCTCGCGAGATTACAGGGGAGTAGGAACTGAAGCTTTCTTT. The full variable domain, completed using reference TRBV11-2 and TRBJ1-1, is EAGVAQSPRYKIIEKRQSVAFWCNPISGHATLYWYQQILGQGPKLLIQFQNNGVVDDSQLPKDRFSAERLKGVDSTLKIQPAKLEDSAVYLCASSSRDYRGVGTEAFFGQGTRLTVV.

This clonotype has ten or more counts. The chain recombines TRBV12-3 or TRBV12-4 with TRBJ1-5; D gene uncertain. The CDR3 consists of 13 residues. V lost 8 bases and J 8 bases, leaving 16 bases between the germline ends. Written as DNA, the CDR3 is TGTGCCAGCTCCTTAGGAACTGTCGAGCCCCAGCATTTT. Translation: CASSLGTVEPQHF.

In this sample, this clonotype turned up a few times. The chain carries TRBV14 and TRBJ2-7; 11 nucleotides agree with TRBD2. CDR1 is SGHDN, CDR2 FVKESK, per germline. This CDR3 comprises 15 residues. Trimming removed 0 bases from V and 2 bases from J; junction bases left unmatched: 0. CDR3 sequence: CASSQDSGGAYEQYF. The CDR3 DNA reads TGTGCCAGCAGCCAAGATAGCGGGGGGGCCTACGAGCAGTACTTC. The whole variable domain, filled in from reference TRBV14 and TRBJ2-7, reads EAGVTQFPSHSVIEKGQTVTLRCDPISGHDNLYWYRRVMGKEIKFLLHFVKESKQDESGMPNNRFLAERTGGTYSTLKVQPAELEDSGVYFCASSQDSGGAYEQYFGPGTRLTVT.

This clonotype showed up just a few times. The genes are TRBV7-2 and TRBJ1-2; possible D gene TRBD1, 6 bases. V was trimmed by 1 base and J by 2 bases, leaving 11 bases between them. Germline values: CDR1 SGHTA, CDR2 FQGNSA. The CDR3 contains 15 residues. The DNA of the CDR3 is TGTGCCAGCAGCTTAGGTGACAGGATCAACTATGGCTACACCTTC. Residues: CASSLGDRINYGYTF.

The V and J genes are TRBV28 and TRBJ2-4, with TRBD1 identical over 7 bases. The CDR3 runs to 17 residues. The V gene's germline CDR1 is MDHEN and CDR2 SYDVKM. V was pared by 4 bases and J by 0 bases, with 9 bases of the junction left unmatched. Here the CDR3 reads CASSSPRQGLAKNIQYF. The DNA of the CDR3 is TGTGCCAGCAGTTCCCCAAGACAGGGCTTAGCCAAAAACATTCAGTACTTC.

Many counts were recorded for this clonotype. This sequence joins TRBV7-2 and TRBJ2-7; D call uncertain. Trimming left V 1 base short and J 0 bases short, with 10 bases between. The CDR3 runs 15 residues. Germline V gives CDR1 SGHTA, CDR2 FQGNSA. The DNA of the CDR3 is TGTGCCAGCAGCTTAGTTTCTCGTAGCTCCTACGAGCAGTACTTC. Protein sequence: CASSLVSRSSYEQYF.

This chain connects TRBV7-9 to TRBJ1-3; D gene uncertain. The V end lost 5 bases, the J end lost 0 bases, and 8 bases lay between the germline ends. Germline V gene lookup returns CDR1 SEHNR and CDR2 FQNEAQ (reference sequence). This CDR3 is built from 14 residues. The CDR3 reads CASSVRDSGNTIYF. CDR3 nucleotides: TGTGCCAGCAGCGTACGGGACTCTGGAAACACCATATATTTT. Using reference TRBV7-9 and TRBJ1-3 for the parts outside the CDR3, the full variable domain is DTGVSQNPRHKITKRGQNVTFRCDPISEHNRLYWYRQTLGQGPEFLTYFQNEAQLEKSRLLSDRFSAERPKGSFSTLEIQRTEQGDSAMYLCASSVRDSGNTIYFGEGSWLTVV.

This clonotype was seen repeatedly, ten times or more. The V gene is TRBV5-5, the J gene TRBJ2-2; D is perhaps TRBD1 (6 bases). The V end was cut by 0 bases, the J end by 5 bases, with 11 bases between. The CDR3 has 15 amino acids. Germline CDR1 is SGHKS and CDR2 is YYEKEE (reference sequence). CDR3 in DNA: TGTGCCAGCAGCTTGGAGGGTACAGGGACCGGGGAGCTGTTTTTT. Amino acids: CASSLEGTGTGELFF.

This chain joins TRBV6-6 and TRBJ2-1; TRBD2 aligns across 13 bases. The CDR3 runs 16 residues. J lost 9 bases, V lost 2 bases, and 7 bases had no gene match. Looked up from germline, CDR1 is MNHNY and CDR2 is SVGAGI (reference sequence). CDR3 in amino acids: CASSYLGLAGASEQFF. The DNA of the CDR3 is TGTGCCAGCAGTTACCTCGGACTAGCGGGAGCGAGTGAGCAGTTCTTC.

This clonotype was counted a few times. This chain joins TRBV19 and TRBJ1-5; D gene uncertain. V was shortened by 4 bases and J by 0 bases, with 10 bases between the two germline ends. This CDR3 is 15 amino acids long. CDR1 is LNHDA, CDR2 SQIVND, per germline (reference sequence). This CDR3 reads CASSTTGDSNQPQHF. In DNA form, the CDR3 reads TGTGCCAGTAGTACGACGGGAGATAGCAATCAGCCCCAGCATTTT.

This clonotype was seen only a few times. The CDR3 protein is CASSGSGTAFTDTQYF. The CDR3 region has the DNA TGTGCCAGCAGCGGGTCCGGGACAGCCTTCACAGATACGCAGTATTTT. This rearrangement joins TRBV9 to TRBJ2-3; TRBD1 matches 7 bases. After removal of 3 bases from V and 2 bases from J, the junction contained 9 bases not matched to a gene. The CDR3 consists of 16 residues. The germline CDR1 and CDR2 sequences are SGDLS and YYNGEE.

The chain employs TRBV6-2 or TRBV6-3 and TRBJ2-1; 10 bases match TRBD1. This CDR3 is built from 15 residues. J gave up 5 bases and V 4 bases, and 5 bases lay outside the gene matches. The germline gives CDR1 MNHEY, CDR2 SVGEGT. CDR3 sequence: CASSLTGGVNNEQFF. CDR3 nucleotides: TGTGCCAGCAGTTTGACAGGGGGCGTCAACAATGAGCAGTTCTTC.

The V and J genes are TRBV24-1 and TRBJ2-5, with a tentative D call TRBD1 (5 bases). V was cut by 3 bases and J by 7 bases, with 23 bases left in between. Germline V lookup: CDR1 KGHDR, CDR2 SFDVKD. CDR3 length equals 17 residues. The CDR3 DNA is TGTGCCACCAGTGATCCTGAAGGGGCAACAGTTCGCTCGACCCAGTACTTC. Amino acid sequence: CATSDPEGATVRSTQYF.

The chain has TRBV19 and TRBJ2-2; weak D call: TRBD2 (6 bases). V was cut by 4 bases and J by 1 base, with 13 bases left in between. The CDR3 consists of 16 residues. Germline loops: CDR1 LNHDA, CDR2 SQIVND (reference sequence). CDR3 amino acids: CASSTRLGGNTGELFF. Here the CDR3 DNA reads TGTGCCAGTAGTACCCGACTAGGAGGGAACACCGGGGAGCTGTTTTTT.

This clonotype was detected many times. The rearrangement links TRBV7-2 to TRBJ2-7, with 7 bases identical to TRBD2. The CDR3 covers 16 residues. V gave up 1 base and J gave up 2 bases; unmatched junction bases: 8. Germline V gene data show CDR1 as SGHTA and CDR2 as FQGNSA. Here the CDR3 reads CASSLDGAGAPYEQYF. The CDR3 region has the DNA TGTGCCAGCAGCTTAGATGGGGCGGGAGCCCCCTACGAGCAGTACTTC.

This chain connects TRBV29-1 to TRBJ2-1, with 10 bases matching TRBD2. The CDR3 totals 14 residues. V was pared by 4 bases and J by 10 bases, with 10 bases of the junction left unmatched. Germline CDR1 reads SQVTM; CDR2 reads ANQGSEA. As DNA, the CDR3 is TGCAGCGTTGTTAGCCTAGCGGGAGCCAAAGAGCAGTTCTTC. Translating gives CSVVSLAGAKEQFF.

This clonotype was counted only a few times. This chain connects TRBV29-1 to TRBJ2-1; D not resolved. Between the trimmed V and J ends, which lost 3 bases and 8 bases, there was a span of 8 bases. The CDR3 has 11 amino acids. The germline CDR1 and CDR2 sequences are SQVTM and ANQGSEA. CDR3 DNA sequence: TGCAGCGTTGAGTGGGCCTATGAGCAGTTCTTC. Translated: CSVEWAYEQFF.

The chain is built from TRBV20-1 and TRBJ2-7; TRBD1 agrees at 7 bases. The CDR3 has 14 residues. Germline-derived CDR1 and CDR2 are DFQATT and SNEGSKA (reference sequence). With V trimmed by 4 bases and J by 1 base, 7 bases remained unmatched. The CDR3 sequence: CSAKDPGQSYEQYF. The CDR3 DNA is TGCAGTGCTAAGGATCCGGGACAGTCCTACGAGCAGTACTTC.

Only a few counts were recorded for this clonotype. This sequence joins TRBV27 and TRBJ2-7; D might be TRBD2 (5 bases). The germline V gene encodes CDR1 MNHEY and CDR2 SMNVEV (reference sequence). The CDR3 extends over 14 amino acids. The V and J ends lost 7 bases and 7 bases respectively, with 20 bases between them. DNA of the CDR3: TGTGCCAGCATTTCACTTACGGGGTACGGGGAGCAGTACTTC. Encoded protein: CASISLTGYGEQYF.

This clonotype was seen more than once but under ten times. Being one base from a much bigger clone, this may be a read error. The chain uses TRBV28 and TRBJ1-2; 7 nucleotides agree with TRBD1. With 6 bases clipped from V and 5 bases from J, the junction kept 3 bases outside the gene matches. The CDR3 sequence is 12 residues long. Germline-derived CDR1 and CDR2 are MDHEN and SYDVKM. CDR3 DNA sequence: TGTGCCAGCAGCTCAGGGGGTTATGGCTACACCTTC. Encoded protein: CASSSGGYGYTF.

The sample holds many counts of this clonotype. The chain joins TRBV28 to TRBJ2-7, with 9 positions matching TRBD1. V was pared by 2 bases and J by 5 bases, with 7 bases of the junction left unmatched. The CDR3 runs to 15 residues. From germline, CDR1 is MDHEN and CDR2 SYDVKM. CDR3 loop: CASSLPGQGTNEQYF. Written as DNA, the CDR3 is TGTGCCAGCAGTTTACCGGGACAGGGTACGAACGAGCAGTACTTC.